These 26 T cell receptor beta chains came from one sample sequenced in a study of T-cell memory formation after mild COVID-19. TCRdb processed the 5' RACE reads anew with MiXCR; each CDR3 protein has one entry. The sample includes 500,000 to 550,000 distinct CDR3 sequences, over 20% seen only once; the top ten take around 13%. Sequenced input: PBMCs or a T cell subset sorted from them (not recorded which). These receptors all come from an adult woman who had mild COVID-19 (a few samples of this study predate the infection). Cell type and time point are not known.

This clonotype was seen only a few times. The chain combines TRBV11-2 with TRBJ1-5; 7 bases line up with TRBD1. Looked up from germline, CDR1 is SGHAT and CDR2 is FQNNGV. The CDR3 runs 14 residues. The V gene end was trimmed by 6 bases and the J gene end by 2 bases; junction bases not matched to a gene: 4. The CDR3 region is CASSFDRGNQPQHF. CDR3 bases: TGTGCCAGCAGTTTTGACAGGGGCAATCAGCCCCAGCATTTT.

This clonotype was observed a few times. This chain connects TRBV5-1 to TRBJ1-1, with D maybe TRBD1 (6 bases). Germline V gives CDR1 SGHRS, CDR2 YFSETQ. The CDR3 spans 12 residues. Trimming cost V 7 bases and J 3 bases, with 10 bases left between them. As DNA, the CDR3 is TGCGCCAGCGCGAAGGGGGACACTGAAGCTTTCTTT. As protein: CASAKGDTEAFF.

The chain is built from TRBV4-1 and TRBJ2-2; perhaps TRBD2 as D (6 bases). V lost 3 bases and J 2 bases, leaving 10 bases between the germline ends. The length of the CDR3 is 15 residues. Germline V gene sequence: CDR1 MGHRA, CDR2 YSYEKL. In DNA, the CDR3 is TGCGCCAGCAGCCAGGAGGGGACCAACACCGGGGAGCTGTTTTTT. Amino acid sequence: CASSQEGTNTGELFF.

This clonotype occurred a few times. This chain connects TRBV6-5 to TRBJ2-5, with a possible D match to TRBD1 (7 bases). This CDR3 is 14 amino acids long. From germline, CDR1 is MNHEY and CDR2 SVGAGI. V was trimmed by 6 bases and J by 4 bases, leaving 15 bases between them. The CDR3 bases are TGTGCCAGCAGCCAGGGGGGTCAAGGAGAGACCCAGTACTTC. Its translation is CASSQGGQGETQYF.

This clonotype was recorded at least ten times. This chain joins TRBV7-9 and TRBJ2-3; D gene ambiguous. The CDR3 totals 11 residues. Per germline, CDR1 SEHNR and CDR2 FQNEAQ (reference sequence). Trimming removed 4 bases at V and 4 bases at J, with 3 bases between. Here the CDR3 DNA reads TGTGCCAGCAGCTCCGCAGATACGCAGTATTTT. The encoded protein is CASSSADTQYF.

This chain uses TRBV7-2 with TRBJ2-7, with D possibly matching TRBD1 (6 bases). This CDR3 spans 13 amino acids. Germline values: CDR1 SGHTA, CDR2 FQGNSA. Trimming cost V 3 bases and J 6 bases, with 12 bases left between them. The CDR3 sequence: CASSFPGTIEQYF. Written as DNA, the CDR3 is TGTGCCAGCAGCTTTCCCGGGACAATCGAGCAGTACTTC.

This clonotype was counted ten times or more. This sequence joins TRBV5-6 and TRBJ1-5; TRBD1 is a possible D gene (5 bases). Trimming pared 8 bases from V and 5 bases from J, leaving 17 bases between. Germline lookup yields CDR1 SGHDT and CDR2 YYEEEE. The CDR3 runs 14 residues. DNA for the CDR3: TGTGCCAGTAGCCGACAGTCGAGTTATCAGCCCCAGCATTTT. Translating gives CASSRQSSYQPQHF.

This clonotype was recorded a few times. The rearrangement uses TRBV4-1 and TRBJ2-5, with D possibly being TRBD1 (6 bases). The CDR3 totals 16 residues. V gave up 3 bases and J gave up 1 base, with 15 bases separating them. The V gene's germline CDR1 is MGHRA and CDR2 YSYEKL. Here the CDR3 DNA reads TGCGCCAGCAGCCAGGAGGCAGGGGACATCCAAGAGACCCAGTACTTC. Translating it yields CASSQEAGDIQETQYF.

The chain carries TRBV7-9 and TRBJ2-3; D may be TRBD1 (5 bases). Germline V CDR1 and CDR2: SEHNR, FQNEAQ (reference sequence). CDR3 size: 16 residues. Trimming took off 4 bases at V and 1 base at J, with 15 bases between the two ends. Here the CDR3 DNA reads TGTGCCAGCAGCTCCGATGGCAGGGAAGGCACAGATACGCAGTATTTT. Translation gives CASSSDGREGTDTQYF.

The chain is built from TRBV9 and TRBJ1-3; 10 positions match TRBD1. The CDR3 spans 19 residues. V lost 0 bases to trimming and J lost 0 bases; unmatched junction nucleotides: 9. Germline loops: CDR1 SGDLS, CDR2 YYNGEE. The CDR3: CASSVGAGQGSFSGNTIYF. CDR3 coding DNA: TGTGCCAGCAGCGTAGGCGCGGGACAGGGGTCGTTCTCTGGAAACACCATATATTTT.

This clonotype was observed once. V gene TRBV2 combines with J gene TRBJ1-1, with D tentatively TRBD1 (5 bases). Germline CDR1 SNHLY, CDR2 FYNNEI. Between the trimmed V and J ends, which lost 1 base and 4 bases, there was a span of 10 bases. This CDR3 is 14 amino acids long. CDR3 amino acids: CASSEELGGTEAFF. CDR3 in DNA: TGTGCCAGCAGTGAAGAACTCGGGGGCACTGAAGCTTTCTTT.

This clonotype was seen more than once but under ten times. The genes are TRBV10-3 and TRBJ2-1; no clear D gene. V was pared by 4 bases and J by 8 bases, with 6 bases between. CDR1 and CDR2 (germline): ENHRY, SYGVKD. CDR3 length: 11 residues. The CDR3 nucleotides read TGTGCCATCAGTGCCCGCGATGAGCAGTTCTTC. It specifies CAISARDEQFF.

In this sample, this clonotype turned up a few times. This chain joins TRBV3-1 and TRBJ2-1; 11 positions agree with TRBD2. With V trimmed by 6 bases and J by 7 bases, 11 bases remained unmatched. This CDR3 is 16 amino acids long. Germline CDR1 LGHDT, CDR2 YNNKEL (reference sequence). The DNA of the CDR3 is TGTGCCAGCAGGACGACTAGCGGGACCTTCCTTAATGAGCAGTTCTTC. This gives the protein CASRTTSGTFLNEQFF.

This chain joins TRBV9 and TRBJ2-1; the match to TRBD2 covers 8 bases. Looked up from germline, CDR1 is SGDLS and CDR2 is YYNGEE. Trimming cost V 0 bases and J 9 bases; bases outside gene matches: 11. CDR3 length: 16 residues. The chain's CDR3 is CASSVVSGSSGGEQFF. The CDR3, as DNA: TGTGCCAGCAGCGTAGTGAGCGGGAGTTCTGGGGGTGAGCAGTTCTTC.

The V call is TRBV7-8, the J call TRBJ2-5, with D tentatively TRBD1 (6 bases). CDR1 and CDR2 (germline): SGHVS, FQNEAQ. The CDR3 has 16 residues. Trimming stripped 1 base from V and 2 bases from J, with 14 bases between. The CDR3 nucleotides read TGTGCCAGCAGCTTAGGGGGGACGGGACAACAAGAGACCCAGTACTTC. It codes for CASSLGGTGQQETQYF.

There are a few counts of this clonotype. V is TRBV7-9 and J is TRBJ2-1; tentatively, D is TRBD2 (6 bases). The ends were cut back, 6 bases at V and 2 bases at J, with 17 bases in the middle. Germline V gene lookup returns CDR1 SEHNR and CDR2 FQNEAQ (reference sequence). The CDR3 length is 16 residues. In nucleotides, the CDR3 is TGTGCCAGCAGGTCACCAAATGGCGGGACCTACAATGAGCAGTTCTTC. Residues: CASRSPNGGTYNEQFF.

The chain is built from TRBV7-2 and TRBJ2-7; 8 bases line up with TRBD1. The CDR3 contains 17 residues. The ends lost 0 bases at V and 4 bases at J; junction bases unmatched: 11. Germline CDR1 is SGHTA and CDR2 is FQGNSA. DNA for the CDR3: TGTGCCAGCAGCTTAGCGCAATCCGGGACAGGCCCTTACGAGCAGTACTTC. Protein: CASSLAQSGTGPYEQYF.

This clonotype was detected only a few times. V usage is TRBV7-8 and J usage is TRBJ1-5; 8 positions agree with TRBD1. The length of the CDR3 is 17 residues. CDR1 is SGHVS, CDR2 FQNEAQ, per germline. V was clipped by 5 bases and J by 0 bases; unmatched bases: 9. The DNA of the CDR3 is TGTGCCAGCAGCCCCAGACAGGGGATACTTAGCAATCAGCCCCAGCATTTT. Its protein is CASSPRQGILSNQPQHF.

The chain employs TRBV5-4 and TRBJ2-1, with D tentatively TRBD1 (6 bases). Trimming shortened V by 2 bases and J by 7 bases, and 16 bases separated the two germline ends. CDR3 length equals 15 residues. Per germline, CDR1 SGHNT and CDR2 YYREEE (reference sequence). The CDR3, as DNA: TGTGCCAGCAGCTTAGGACAGAGAAGGGGGAATGAGCAGTTCTTC. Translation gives CASSLGQRRGNEQFF. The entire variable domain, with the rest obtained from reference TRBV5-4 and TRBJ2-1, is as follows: ETGVTQSPTHLIKTRGQQVTLRCSSQSGHNTVSWYQQALGQGPQFIFQYYREEENGRGNFPPRFSGLQFPNYSSELNVNALELDDSALYLCASSLGQRRGNEQFFGPGTRLTVL.

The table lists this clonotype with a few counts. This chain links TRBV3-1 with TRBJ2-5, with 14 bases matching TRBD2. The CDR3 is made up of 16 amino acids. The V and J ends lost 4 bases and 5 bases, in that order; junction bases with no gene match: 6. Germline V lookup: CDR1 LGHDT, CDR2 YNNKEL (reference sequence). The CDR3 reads CASSLRTSGRRETQYF. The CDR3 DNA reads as TGTGCCAGCAGCCTTCGGACTAGCGGGAGGAGGGAGACCCAGTACTTC.

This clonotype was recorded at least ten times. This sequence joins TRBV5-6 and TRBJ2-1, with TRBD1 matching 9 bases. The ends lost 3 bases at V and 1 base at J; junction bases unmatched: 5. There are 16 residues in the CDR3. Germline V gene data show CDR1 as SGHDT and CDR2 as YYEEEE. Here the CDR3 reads CASSSIQGASYNEQFF. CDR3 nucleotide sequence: TGTGCCAGCAGCTCGATACAGGGGGCATCCTACAATGAGCAGTTCTTC.

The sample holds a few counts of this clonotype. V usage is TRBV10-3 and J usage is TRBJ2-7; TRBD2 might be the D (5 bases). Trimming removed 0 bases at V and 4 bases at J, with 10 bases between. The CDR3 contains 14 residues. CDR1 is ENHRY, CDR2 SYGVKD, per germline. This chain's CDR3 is CAISESYGVYEQYF. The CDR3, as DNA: TGTGCCATCAGTGAGTCGTACGGGGTTTACGAGCAGTACTTC.

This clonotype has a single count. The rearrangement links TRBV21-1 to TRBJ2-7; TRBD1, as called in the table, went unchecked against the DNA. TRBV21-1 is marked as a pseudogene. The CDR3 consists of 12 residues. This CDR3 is CASSNTDRSQYF. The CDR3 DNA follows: TGTGCCAGCAGCAACACCGACAGGTCCCAGTACTTC.

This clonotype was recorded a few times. The CDR3 DNA is TGTGCCAGCGGCAGGGGCGAAAACATTCAGTACTTC. Protein sequence: CASGRGENIQYF. The chain joins TRBV12-3 or TRBV12-4 to TRBJ2-4; TRBD1 is a possible D gene (6 bases). The CDR3 is 12 residues long. Trimming stripped 8 bases from V and 5 bases from J, with 10 bases between.

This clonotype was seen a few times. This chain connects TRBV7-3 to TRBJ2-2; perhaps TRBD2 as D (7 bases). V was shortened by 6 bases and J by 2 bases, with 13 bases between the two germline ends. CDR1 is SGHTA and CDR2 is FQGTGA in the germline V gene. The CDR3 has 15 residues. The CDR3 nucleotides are TGTGCCAGCAGGGGGGGGACAAGAAACACCGGGGAGCTGTTTTTT. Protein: CASRGGTRNTGELFF.

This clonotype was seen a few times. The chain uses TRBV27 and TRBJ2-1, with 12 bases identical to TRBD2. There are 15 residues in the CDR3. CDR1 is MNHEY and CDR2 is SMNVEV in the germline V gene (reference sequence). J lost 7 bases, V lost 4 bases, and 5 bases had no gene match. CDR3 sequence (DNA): TGTGCCAGCAGTTCTAGCGGGGGGGGCCCTAATGAGCAGTTCTTC. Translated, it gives CASSSSGGGPNEQFF.